The clone carrying this T cell receptor beta chain has more than one count but fewer than ten. Its cognate antigen is unknown. The sample is drawn from a study of CD8 T cells in ankylosing spondylitis. Study conclusions and caveats: Among TCR beta sequences, a motif of eight highly homologous variants appeared characteristic of ankylosing spondylitis blood.

V trimming: 6 bases; J trimming: 3 bases; junction bases outside the gene matches: 8. Germline values: CDR1 ENHRY, CDR2 SYGVKD. CDR3 size: 15 residues. TCRdb used MiXCR to reprocess the 5' RACE reads, holding one entry per CDR3 protein. The table includes around 770,000 distinct CDR3 sequences, 12% detected once. The rearrangement joins TRBV10-3 to TRBJ1-1; 9 positions match TRBD1. The sequence derives from a male donor with ankylosing spondylitis. The sequencing input was blood, either unsorted or a sorted T cell fraction (not recorded which). The CDR3 DNA reads TGTGCCATCAGGGGACAGGGAACGGGTTACACTGAAGCTTTCTTT. Amino acids: CAIRGQGTGYTEAFF.